What follows describes a single T cell receptor beta chain. What it binds is unknown. The entry originates in a study of beta chain features in type 1 diabetes. The wider study: The patients were much like the healthy donors in age, gender and cell yields.

Every bit of the isolated RNA underwent reverse transcription, so sequencing read expressed TCRB transcripts. Sequencing used immunoSEQ multiplex PCR; TCRdb keeps in-frame clones, though not all of them. The sample lists hundreds of thousands of clones, roughly an eighth occurring once. Germline V gene sequence: CDR1 SNHLY, CDR2 FYNNEI. The CDR3 sequence is 12 residues long. The V end was cut by 2 bases, the J end by 3 bases, with 4 bases between. Study-wide results and limits: Across all four CD4+ subsets, people with type 1 diabetes showed modestly shorter TCRB CDR3s. Still unanswered here is whether HLA type influences TCRB rearrangement. VDJ junctions from type 1 diabetes patients carried fewer insertions and larger deletions.

Specimen: naive CD4+ T cells from blood. The origin of this receptor is a man aged 18 to 29 with type 1 diabetes. The V and J genes are TRBV2 and TRBJ2-5; D call uncertain. This CDR3 is CASSESEETQYF. The CDR3 DNA follows: TGTGCCAGCAGTGAATCGGAAGAGACCCAGTACTTC.